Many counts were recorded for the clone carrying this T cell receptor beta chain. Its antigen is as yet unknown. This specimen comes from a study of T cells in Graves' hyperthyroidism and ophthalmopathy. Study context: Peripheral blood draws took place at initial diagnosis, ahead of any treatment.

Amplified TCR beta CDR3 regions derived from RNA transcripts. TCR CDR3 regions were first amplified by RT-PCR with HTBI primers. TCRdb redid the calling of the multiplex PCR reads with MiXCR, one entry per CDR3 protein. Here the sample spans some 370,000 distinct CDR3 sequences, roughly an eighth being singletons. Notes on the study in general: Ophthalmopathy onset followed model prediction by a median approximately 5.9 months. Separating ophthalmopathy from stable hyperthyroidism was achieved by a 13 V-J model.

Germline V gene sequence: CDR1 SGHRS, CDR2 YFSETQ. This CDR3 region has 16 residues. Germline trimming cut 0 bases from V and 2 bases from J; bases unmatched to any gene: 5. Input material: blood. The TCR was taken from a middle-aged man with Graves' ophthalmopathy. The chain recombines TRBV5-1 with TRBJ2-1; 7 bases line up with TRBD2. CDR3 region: CASSLGRLAAYNEQFF. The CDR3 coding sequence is TGCGCCAGCAGCTTGGGCAGGCTAGCGGCCTACAATGAGCAGTTCTTC.